These T cell receptor beta chains were read from a single sample in a study of blood T cells in healthy people across ages. From the 5' RACE reads, TCRdb called clonotypes with MiXCR, one entry per CDR3 protein. The sample consists of about 1.5 million distinct CDR3 sequences, approximately 43% of them appearing once. The sample consisted of blood. The source is a woman in her late teens or twenties in good health. Each CDR3 is given with its conserved first and last residue. Fields, in order: clone size, V gene, CDR3 protein. A clone size is listed for some rows: how often the clone was seen (once, few, many), or a class if it is expanded.

once TRBV16 CASSRNLKGGYTF
few TRBV29-1 CGVKPGGHEQFF
NA TRBV7-2 CASSFRQGFPYGYTF
few TRBV19 CASSSGGYFDNEQFF
NA TRBV7-2 CASSSGPVLNTEAFF
few TRBV4-2 CASSQKPTGNYEQYF
many TRBV6-6 CASSPGTGGEQYF
NA TRBV14 CASSRDYVQETQYF
NA TRBV20-1 CSARASSGRGSYNEQYF
NA TRBV6-2/TRBV6-3 CASRLWTGTYEQYF
NA TRBV6-2/TRBV6-3 CASSYSGPTYEQYF
NA TRBV20-1 CSARGSGEGPDTQYF
NA TRBV5-1 CASSSVPSGGSTDTQYF
NA TRBV30 CAWSVALSYGYTF
NA TRBV20-1 CSARDSDSYNEKLFF
NA TRBV6-2/TRBV6-3 CASSYEAGKIRPEAFF